The clone carrying this TCR beta chain is labeled as medium-sized (0.01 to 0.1%). Its antigen remains unknown. This entry is derived from a study of tumor-infiltrating lymphocytes in primary liver carcinoma. A constant-region primer primed TCR beta cDNA synthesis from 500 to 550 ng of total RNA. ARM-PCR, slightly modified, supplied the TCR beta libraries through three nested multiplex PCR rounds. The two initial PCR rounds, roughly 11 cycles each, used TRBV1-TRBV30 forward and C-beta reverse primers. TCRdb ran MiXCR on the multiplex PCR reads and lists one entry per CDR3 protein. The table has 85,000 to 100,000 distinct CDR3 sequences, around 68% seen once. Overall study findings and caveats: Tumor-adjacent and tumor-blood pairs showed less overlap than tumor region pairs. Tumor samples exhibited a significantly greater top-250-clone fraction than blood samples (p = 0.039).

Without any cell sorting, about 20-31 mg of bulk tissue yielded co-extracted RNA and DNA. Chronic HBV infection, untreated so far, was present in the patients. V was clipped by 1 base and J by 5 bases, with 11 bases between them. The CDR3 runs 14 residues. The V gene's germline CDR1 is SGHAT and CDR2 FQNNGV. The origin of this receptor is a man aged 40-55 years with primary liver carcinoma and hepatitis B virus infection. The chain is built from TRBV11-2 and TRBJ2-5; perhaps TRBD2 as D (6 bases). The sequencing sample was made of tumor-adjacent normal liver tissue. The CDR3 sequence: CASSLVSGWETQYF. DNA of the CDR3: TGTGCCAGCAGCTTAGTAAGCGGGTGGGAGACCCAGTACTTC.